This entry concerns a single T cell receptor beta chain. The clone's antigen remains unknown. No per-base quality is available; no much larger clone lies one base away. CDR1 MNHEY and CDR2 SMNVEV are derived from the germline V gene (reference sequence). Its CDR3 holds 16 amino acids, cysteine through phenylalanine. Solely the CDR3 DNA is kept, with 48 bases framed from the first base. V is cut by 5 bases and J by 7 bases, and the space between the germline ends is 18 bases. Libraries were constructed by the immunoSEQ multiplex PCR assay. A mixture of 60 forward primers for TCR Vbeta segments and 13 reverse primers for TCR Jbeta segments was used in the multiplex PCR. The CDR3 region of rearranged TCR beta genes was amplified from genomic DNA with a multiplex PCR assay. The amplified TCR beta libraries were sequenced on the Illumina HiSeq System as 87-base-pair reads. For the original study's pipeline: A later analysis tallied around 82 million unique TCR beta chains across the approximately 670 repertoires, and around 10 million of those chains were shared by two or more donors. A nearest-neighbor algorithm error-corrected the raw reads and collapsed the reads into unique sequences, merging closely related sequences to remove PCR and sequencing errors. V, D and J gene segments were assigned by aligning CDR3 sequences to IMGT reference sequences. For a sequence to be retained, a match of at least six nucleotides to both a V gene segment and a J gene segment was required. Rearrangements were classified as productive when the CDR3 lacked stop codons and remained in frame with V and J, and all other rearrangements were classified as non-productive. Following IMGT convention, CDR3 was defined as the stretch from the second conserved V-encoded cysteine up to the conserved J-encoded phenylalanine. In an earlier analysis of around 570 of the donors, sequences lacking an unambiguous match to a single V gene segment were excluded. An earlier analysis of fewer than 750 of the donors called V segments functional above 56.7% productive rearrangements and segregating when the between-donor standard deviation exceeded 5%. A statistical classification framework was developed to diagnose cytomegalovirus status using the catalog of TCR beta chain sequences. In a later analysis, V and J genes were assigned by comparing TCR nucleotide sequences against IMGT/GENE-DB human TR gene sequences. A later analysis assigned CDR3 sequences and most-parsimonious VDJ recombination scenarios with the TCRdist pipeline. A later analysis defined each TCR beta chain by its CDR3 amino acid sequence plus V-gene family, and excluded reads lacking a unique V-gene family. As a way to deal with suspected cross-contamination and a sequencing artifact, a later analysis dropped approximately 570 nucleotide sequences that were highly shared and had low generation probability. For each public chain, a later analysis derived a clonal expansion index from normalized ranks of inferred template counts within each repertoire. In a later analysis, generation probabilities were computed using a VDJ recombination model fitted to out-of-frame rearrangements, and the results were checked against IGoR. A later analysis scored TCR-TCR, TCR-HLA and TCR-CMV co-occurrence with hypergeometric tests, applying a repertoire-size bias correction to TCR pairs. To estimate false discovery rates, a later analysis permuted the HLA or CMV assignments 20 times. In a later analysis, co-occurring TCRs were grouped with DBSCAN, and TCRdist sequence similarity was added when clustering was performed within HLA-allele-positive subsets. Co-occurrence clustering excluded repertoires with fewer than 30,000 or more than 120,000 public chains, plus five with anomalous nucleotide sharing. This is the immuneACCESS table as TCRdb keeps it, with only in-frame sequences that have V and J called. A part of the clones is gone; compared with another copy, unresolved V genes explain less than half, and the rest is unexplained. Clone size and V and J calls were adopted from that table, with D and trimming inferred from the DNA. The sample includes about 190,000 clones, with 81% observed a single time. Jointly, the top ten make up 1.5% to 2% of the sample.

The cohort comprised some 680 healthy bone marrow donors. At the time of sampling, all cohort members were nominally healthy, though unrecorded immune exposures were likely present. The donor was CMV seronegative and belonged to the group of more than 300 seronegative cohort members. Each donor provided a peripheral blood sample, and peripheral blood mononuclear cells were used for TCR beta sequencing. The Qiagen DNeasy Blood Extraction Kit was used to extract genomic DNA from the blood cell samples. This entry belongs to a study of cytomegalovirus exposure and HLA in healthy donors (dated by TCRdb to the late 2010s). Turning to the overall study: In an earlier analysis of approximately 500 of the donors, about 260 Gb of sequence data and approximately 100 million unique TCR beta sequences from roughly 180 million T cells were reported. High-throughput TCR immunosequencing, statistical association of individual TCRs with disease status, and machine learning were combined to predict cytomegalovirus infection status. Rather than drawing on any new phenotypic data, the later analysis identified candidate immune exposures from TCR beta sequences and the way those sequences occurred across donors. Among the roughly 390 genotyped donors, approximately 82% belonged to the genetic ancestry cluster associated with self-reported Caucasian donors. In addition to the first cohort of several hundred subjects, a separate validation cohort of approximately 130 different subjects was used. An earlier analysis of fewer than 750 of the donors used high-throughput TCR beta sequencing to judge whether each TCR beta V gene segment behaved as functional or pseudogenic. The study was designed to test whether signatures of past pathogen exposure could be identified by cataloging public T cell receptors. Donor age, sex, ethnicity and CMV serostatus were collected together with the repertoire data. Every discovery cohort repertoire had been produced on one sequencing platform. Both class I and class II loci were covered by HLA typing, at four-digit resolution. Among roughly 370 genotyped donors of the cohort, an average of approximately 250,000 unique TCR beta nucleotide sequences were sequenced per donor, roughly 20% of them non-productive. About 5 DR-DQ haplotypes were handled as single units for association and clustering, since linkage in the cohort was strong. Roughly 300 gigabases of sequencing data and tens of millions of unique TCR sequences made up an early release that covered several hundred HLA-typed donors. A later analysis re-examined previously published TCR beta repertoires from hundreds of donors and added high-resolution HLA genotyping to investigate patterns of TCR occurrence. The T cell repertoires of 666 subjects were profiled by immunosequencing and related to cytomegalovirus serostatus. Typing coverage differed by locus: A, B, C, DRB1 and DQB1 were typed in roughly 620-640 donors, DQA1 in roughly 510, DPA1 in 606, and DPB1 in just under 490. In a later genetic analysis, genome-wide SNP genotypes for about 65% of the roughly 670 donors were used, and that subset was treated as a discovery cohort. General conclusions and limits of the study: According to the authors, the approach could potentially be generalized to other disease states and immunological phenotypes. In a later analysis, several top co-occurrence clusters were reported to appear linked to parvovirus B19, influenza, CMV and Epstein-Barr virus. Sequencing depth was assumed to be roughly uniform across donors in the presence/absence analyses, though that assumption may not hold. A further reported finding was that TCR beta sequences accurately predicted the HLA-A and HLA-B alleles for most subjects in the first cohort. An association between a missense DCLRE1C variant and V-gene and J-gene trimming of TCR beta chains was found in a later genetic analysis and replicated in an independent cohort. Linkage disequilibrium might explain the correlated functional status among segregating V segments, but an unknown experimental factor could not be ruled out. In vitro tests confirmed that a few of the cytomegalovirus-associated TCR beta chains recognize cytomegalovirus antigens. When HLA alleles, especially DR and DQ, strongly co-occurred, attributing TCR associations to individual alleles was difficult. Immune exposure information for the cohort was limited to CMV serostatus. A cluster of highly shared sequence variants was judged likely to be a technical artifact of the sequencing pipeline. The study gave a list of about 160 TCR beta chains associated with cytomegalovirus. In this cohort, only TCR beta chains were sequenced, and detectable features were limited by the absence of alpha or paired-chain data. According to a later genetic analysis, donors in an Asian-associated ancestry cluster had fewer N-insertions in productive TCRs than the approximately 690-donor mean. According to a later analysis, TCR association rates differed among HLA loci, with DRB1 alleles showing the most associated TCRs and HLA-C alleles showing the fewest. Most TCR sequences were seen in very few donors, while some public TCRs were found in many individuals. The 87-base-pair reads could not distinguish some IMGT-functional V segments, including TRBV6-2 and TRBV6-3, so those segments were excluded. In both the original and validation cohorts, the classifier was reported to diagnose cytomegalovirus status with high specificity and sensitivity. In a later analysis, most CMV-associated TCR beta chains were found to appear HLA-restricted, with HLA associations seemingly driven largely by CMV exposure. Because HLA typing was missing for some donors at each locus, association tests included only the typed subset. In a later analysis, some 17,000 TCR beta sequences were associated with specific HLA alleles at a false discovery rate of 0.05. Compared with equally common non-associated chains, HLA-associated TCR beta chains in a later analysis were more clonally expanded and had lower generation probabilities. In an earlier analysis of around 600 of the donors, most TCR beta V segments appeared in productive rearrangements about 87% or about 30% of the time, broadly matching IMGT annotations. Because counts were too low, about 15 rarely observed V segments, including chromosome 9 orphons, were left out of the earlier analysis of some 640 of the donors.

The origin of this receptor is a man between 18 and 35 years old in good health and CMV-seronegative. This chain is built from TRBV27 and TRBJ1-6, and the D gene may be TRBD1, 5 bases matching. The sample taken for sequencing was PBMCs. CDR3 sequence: CASSPYPGGTNSPLHF. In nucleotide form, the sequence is TGTGCCAGCAGTCCCTATCCGGGGGGAACGAATTCACCCCTCCACTTT.